This record covers a single T cell receptor (beta chain). The target antigen is unknown. These data are taken from a study of vaccination effects on CD4 cells after COVID-19. Study-level background: Sampling of two convalescent patients took place 16 days and one week prior to vaccination.

The CDR3 extends over 15 amino acids. The V end lost 0 bases, the J end lost 6 bases, and 12 bases lay between the germline ends. Germline V gene sequence: CDR1 LGHNA, CDR2 YSLEER. ViraFEST expansion of antigen-specific CD4+ T cells with viral peptide pools preceded sequencing. Culture proceeded for nine to eleven days, and CD4+ T cells were then isolated. Sometime from March through December 2020, the person acquired a SARS-CoV-2 infection that PCR confirmed. Every well housed roughly 2.1 million PBMC, which grew in culture alongside around 10 IU/ml IL-2 and 10 ug/ml peptides. As the negative control culture, an HIV-1 Nef peptide pool was included. Study conclusions and caveats: Marked contraction was observed in infection-induced and vaccine-induced clones late after vaccination.

TCRdb keeps only in-frame clones here, not all; method: immunoSEQ multiplex PCR. The sample contains tens of thousands of clones, around 72% of which appear only once. This sequence joins TRBV4-3 and TRBJ2-1; D uncertain. The specimen comprised CD4+ T cells from PBMCs cultured with HIV peptides, sampled before COVID-19 vaccination. The subset denotes: HIV-1 Nef peptide pool negative control/reference culture. The clonotype comes from a human donor who had a prior SARS-CoV-2 infection. The CDR3 nucleotides are TGCGCCAGCAGCCAAGATCTTTTCGATTCCAATGAGCAGTTCTTC. Translation: CASSQDLFDSNEQFF.